This note documents a single T cell receptor beta chain sequence. Assay: immunoSEQ multiplex PCR; the TCRdb copy retains only in-frame clones and omits some. The sample yields tens of thousands of clones, 85% to 95% seen once. This entry comes from a study of technical replicates of blood from a few donors. V trimming: 4 bases; J trimming: 7 bases; junction bases outside the gene matches: 9. In germline, CDR1 is LGHNA, CDR2 YNFKEQ. The CDR3 loop spans 15 amino acids. The chain combines TRBV4-2 with TRBJ1-2; the match to TRBD1 covers 10 bases. Sequencing used T cells isolated from PBMCs. The receptor comes from a human donor in good health. CDR3 in amino acids: CASSPGQGPFGGYTF. The CDR3, as DNA: TGTGCCAGCAGCCCGGGACAGGGGCCCTTCGGTGGCTACACCTTC.